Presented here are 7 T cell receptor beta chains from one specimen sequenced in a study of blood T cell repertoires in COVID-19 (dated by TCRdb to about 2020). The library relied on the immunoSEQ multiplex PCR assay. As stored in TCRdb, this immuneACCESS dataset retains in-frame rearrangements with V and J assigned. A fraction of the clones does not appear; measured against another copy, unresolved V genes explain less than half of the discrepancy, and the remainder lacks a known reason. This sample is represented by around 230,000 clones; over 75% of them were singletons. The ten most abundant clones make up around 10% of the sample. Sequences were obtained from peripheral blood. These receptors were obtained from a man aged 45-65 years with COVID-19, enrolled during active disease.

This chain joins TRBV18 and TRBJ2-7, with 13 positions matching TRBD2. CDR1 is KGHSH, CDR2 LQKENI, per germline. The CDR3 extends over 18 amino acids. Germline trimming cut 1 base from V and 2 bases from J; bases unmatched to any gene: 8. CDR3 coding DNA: TGTGCCAGCTCACCACGAACCGGGACTAGCGGGGCCCCCTACGAGCAGTACTTC. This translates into CASSPRTGTSGAPYEQYF.

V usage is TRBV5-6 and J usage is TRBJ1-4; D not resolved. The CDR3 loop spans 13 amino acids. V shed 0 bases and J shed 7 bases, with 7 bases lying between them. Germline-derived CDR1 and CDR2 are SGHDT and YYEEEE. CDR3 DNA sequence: TGTGCCAGCAGCTTGGGGCCGTCTGAAAAACTGTTTTTT. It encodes CASSLGPSEKLFF.

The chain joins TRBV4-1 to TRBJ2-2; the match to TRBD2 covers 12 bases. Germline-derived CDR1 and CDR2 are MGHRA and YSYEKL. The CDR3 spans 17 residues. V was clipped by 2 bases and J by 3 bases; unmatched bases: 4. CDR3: CASSQTGTSGYTGELFF. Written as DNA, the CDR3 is TGCGCCAGCAGCCAAACCGGGACTAGCGGGTACACCGGGGAGCTGTTTTTT.

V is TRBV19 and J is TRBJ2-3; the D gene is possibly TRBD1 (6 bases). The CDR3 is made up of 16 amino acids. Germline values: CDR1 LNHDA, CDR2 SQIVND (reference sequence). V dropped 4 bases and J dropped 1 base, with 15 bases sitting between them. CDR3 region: CASSTRPGEGTDTQYF. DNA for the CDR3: TGTGCCAGTAGTACCCGCCCAGGGGAAGGCACAGATACGCAGTATTTT.

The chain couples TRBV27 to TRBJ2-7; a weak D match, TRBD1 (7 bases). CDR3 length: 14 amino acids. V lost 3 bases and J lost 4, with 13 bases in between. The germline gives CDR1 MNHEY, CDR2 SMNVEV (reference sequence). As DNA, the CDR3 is TGTGCCAGCAGTTTTACAGGGGCGGGGTACGAGCAGTACTTC. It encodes CASSFTGAGYEQYF.

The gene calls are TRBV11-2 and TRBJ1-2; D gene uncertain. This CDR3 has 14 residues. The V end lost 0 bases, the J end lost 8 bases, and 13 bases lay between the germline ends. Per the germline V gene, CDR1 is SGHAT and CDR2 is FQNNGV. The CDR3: CASSLDSASGGYTF. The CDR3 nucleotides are TGTGCCAGCAGCTTAGATTCGGCGTCCGGGGGCTACACCTTC.

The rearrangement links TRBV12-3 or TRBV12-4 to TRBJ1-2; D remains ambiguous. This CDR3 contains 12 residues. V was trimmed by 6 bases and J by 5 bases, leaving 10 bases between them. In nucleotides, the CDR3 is TGTGCCAGCAGCGGAAGGGAGTATGGCTACACCTTC. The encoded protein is CASSGREYGYTF.